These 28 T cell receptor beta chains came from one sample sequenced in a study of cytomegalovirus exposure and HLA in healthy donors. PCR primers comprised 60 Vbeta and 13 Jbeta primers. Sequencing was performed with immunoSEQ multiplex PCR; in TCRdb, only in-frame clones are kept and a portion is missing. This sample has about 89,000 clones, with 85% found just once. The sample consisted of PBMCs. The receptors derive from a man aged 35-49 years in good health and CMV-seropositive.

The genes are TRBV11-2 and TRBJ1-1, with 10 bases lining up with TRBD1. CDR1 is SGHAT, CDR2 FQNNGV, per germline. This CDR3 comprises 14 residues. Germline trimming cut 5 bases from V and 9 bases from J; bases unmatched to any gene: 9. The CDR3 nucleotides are TGTGCCAGCAGCGTCGACAGGGGGCAAGCCAAAGCTTTCTTT. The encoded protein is CASSVDRGQAKAFF. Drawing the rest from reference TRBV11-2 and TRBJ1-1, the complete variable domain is EAGVAQSPRYKIIEKRQSVAFWCNPISGHATLYWYQQILGQGPKLLIQFQNNGVVDDSQLPKDRFSAERLKGVDSTLKIQPAKLEDSAVYLCASSVDRGQAKAFFGQGTRLTVV.

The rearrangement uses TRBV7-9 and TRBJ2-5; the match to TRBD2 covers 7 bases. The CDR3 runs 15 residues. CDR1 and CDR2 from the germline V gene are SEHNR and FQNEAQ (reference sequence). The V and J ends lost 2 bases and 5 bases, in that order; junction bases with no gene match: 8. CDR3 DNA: TGTGCCAGCAGCTTAAGTCACGGGAGGTTTGAGACCCAGTACTTC. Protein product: CASSLSHGRFETQYF.

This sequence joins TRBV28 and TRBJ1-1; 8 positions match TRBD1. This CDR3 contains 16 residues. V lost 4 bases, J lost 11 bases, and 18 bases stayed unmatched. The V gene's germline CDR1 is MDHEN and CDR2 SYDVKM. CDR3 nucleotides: TGTGCCAGCAGTTCGCAGGGGGCGAGTCGTGTTTTTGAGGCTTTCTTT. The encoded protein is CASSSQGASRVFEAFF.

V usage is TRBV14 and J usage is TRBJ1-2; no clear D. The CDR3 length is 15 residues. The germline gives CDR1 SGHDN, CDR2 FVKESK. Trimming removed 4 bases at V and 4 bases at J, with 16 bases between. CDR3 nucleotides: TGTGCCAGCAGCCTCCTCGCGGGCCCGTCCTATGGCTACACCTTC. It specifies CASSLLAGPSYGYTF.

Here the CDR3 reads CASSRTGSNQPQHF. CDR3 nucleotides: TGTGCCAGCAGTAGGACAGGTAGCAATCAGCCCCAGCATTTT. The gene calls are TRBV6-5 and TRBJ1-5; 7 bases align to TRBD1. Trimming cost V 5 bases and J 0 bases; bases outside gene matches: 1. This CDR3 region has 14 residues. Germline assignment: CDR1 MNHEY and CDR2 SVGAGI.

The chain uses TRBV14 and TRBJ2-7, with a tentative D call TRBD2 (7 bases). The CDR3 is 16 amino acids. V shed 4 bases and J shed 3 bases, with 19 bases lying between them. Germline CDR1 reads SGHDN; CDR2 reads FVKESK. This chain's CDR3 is CASSPPGAGANYEQYF. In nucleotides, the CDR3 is TGTGCCAGCAGCCCTCCCGGGGCGGGGGCCAACTACGAGCAGTACTTC.

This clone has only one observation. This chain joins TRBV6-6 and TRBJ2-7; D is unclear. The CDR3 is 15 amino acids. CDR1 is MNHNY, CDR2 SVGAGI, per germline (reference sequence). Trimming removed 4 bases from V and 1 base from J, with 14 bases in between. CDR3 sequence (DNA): TGTGCCAGCAGTTCCCCACTGACACGGTCCTACGAGCAGTACTTC. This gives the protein CASSSPLTRSYEQYF.

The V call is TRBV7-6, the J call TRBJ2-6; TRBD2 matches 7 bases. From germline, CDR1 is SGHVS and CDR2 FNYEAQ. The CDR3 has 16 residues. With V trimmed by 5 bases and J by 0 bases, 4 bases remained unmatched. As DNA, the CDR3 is TGTGCCAGCAGCAATTGGGGGGGCTCTGGGGCCAACGTCCTGACTTTC. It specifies CASSNWGGSGANVLTF.

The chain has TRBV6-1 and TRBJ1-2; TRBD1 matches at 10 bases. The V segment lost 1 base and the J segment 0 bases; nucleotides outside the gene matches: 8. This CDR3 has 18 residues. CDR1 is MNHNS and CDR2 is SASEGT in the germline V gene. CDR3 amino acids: CASSEERGTGASNYGYTF. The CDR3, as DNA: TGTGCCAGCAGTGAAGAGAGGGGGACAGGGGCCTCTAACTATGGCTACACCTTC.

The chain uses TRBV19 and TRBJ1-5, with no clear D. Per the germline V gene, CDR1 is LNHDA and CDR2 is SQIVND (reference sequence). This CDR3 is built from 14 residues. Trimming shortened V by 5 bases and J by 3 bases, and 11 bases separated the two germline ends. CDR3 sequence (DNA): TGTGCCAGTAGTTTAGGGCCAAACAATCAGCCCCAGCATTTT. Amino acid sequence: CASSLGPNNQPQHF.

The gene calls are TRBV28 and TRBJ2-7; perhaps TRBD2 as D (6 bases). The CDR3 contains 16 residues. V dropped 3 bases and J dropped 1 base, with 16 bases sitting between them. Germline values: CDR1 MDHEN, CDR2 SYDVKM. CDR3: CASSLGILGLSYEQYF. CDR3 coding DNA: TGTGCCAGCAGTTTGGGAATCCTGGGACTTTCCTACGAGCAGTACTTC.

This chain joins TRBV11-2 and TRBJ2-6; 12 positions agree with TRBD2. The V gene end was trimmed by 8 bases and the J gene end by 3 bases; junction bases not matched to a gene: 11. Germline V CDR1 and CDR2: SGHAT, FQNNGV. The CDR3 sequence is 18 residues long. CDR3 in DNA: TGTGCCAGCCGGACCCTAGCGGGGGGGGTCGGTGGGGCCAACGTCCTGACTTTC. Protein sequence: CASRTLAGGVGGANVLTF.

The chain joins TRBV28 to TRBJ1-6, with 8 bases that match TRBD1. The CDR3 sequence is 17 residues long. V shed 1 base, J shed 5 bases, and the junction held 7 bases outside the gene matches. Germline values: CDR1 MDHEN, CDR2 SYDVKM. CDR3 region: CASSLSSGGQDNSPLHF. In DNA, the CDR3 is TGTGCCAGCAGTTTATCATCAGGGGGACAGGATAATTCACCCCTCCACTTT.

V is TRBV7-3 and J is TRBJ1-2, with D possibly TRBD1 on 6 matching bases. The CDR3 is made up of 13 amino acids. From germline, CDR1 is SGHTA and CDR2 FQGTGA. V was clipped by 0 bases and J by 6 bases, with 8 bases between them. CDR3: CASSLTRGHGYTF. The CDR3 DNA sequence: TGTGCCAGCAGCTTAACCAGGGGACATGGCTACACCTTC.

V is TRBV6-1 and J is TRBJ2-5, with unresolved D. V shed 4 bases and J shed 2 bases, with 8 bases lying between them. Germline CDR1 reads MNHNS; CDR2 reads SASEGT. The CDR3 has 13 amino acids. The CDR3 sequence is CASSAGGQETQYF. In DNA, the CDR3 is TGTGCCAGCAGTGCTGGCGGTCAAGAGACCCAGTACTTC.

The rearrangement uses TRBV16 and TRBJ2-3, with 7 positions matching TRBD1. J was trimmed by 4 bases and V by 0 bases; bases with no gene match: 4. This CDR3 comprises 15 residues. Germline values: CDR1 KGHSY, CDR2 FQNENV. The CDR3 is CASSQSGGGADTQYF. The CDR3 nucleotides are TGTGCCAGCAGCCAATCAGGGGGCGGTGCAGATACGCAGTATTTT.

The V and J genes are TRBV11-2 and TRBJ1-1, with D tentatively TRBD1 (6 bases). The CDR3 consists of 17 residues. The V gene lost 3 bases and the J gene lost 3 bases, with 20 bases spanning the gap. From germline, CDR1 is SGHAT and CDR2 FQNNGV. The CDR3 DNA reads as TGTGCCAGCAGCTTTCGAAGGGGGAGCGGGAGGGACACTGAAGCTTTCTTT. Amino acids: CASSFRRGSGRDTEAFF.

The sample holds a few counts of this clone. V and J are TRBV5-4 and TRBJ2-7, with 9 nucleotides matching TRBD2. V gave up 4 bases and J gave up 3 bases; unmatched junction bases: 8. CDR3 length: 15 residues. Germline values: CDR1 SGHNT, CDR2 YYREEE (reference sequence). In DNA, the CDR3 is TGTGCCAGCAGCCCCTACCCTAGCGGGAACTACGAGCAGTACTTC. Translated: CASSPYPSGNYEQYF.

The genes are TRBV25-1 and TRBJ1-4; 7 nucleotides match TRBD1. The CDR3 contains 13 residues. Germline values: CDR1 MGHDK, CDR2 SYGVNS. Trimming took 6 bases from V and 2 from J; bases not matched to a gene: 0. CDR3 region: CASRQGTNEKLFF. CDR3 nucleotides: TGTGCCAGCAGACAGGGGACTAATGAAAAACTGTTTTTT. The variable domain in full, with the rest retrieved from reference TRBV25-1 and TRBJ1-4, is EADIYQTPRYLVIGTGKKITLECSQTMGHDKMYWYQQDPGMELHLIHYSYGVNSTEKGDLSSESTVSRIRTEHFPLTLESARPSHTSQYLCASRQGTNEKLFFGSGTQLSVL.

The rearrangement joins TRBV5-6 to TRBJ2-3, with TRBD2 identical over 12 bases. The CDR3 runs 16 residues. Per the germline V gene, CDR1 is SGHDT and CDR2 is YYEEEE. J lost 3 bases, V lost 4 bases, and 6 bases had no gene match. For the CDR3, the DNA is TGTGCCAGCAGCCCCCTAGCGGGGGGGCATACAGATACGCAGTATTTT. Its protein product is CASSPLAGGHTDTQYF.

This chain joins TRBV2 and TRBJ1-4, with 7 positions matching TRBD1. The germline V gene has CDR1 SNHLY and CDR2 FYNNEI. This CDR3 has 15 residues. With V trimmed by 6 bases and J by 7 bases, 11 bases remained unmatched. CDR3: CASRETGTLVEKLFF. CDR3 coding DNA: TGTGCCAGCAGGGAGACAGGGACCTTAGTTGAAAAACTGTTTTTT. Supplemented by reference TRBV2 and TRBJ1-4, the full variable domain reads EPEVTQTPSHQVTQMGQEVILRCVPISNHLYFYWYRQILGQKVEFLVSFYNNEISEKSEIFDDQFSVERPDGSNFTLKIRSTKLEDSAMYFCASRETGTLVEKLFFGSGTQLSVL.

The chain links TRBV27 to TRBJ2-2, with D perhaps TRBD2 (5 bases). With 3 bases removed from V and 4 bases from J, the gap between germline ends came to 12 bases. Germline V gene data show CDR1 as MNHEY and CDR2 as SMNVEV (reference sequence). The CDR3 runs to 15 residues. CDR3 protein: CASSLTSRGTGELFF. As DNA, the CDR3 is TGTGCCAGCAGTTTGACCTCCCGGGGCACCGGGGAGCTGTTTTTT.

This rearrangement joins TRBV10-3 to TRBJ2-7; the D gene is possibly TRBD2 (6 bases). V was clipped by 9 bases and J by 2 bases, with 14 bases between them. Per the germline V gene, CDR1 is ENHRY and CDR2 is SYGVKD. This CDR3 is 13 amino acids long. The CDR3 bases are TGTGCCATTGGCCGGGACTCAACCTACGAGCAGTACTTC. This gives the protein CAIGRDSTYEQYF.

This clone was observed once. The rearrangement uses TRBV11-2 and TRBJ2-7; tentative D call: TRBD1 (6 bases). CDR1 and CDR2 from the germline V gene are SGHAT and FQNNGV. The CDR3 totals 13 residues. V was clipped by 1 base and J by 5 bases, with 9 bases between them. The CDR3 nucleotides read TGTGCCAGCAGCTTAGCCGGGACAAACGAGCAGTACTTC. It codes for CASSLAGTNEQYF.

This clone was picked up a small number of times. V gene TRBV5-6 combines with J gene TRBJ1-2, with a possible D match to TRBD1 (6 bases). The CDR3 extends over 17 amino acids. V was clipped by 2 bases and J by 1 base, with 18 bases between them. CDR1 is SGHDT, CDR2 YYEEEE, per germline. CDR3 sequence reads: CASSLGAWGLYNYGYTF. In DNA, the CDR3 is TGTGCCAGCAGCTTAGGGGCGTGGGGGCTATATAACTATGGCTACACCTTC.

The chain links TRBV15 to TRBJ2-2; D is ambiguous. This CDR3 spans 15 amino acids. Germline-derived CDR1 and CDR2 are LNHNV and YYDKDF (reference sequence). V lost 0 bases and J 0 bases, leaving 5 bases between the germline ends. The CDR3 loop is CATSRDSANTGELFF. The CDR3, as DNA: TGTGCCACCAGCAGAGACTCCGCGAACACCGGGGAGCTGTTTTTT.

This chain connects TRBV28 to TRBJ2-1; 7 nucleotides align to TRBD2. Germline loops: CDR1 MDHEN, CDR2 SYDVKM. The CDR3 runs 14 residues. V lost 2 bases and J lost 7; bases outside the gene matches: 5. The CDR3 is CASSLRGRANEQFF. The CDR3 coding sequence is TGTGCCAGCAGTTTAAGAGGGAGGGCGAATGAGCAGTTCTTC. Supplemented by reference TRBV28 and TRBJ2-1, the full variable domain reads DVKVTQSSRYLVKRTGEKVFLECVQDMDHENMFWYRQDPGLGLRLIYFSYDVKMKEKGDIPEGYSVSREKKERFSLILESASTNQTSMYLCASSLRGRANEQFFGPGTRLTVL.

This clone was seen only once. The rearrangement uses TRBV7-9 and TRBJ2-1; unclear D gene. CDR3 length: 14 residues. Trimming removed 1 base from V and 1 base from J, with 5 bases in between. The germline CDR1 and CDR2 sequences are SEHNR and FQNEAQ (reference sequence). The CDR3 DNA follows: TGTGCCAGCAGCTTAGGGCAGTCCTACAATGAGCAGTTCTTC. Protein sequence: CASSLGQSYNEQFF.